Each of the 30 T cell receptor beta chains below was sequenced from the same sample in a study of graft-versus-host responses after intestinal transplantation. Sequenced by immunoSEQ multiplex PCR; TCRdb stores in-frame clones only, minus some. The sample has about 94,000 clones; roughly 90% are singletons. These receptors have no known antigen. This material consisted of unstimulated CD8+ T cells sorted from spleen or lymph node cells, taken before intestinal transplant. These receptors were collected from a human donor who received an intestinal transplant.

The chain recombines TRBV27 with TRBJ1-5, with 12 bases matching TRBD1. The junction had 9 bases not matched to a gene; V was cut back by 4 bases and J by 2 bases. The CDR3 extends over 18 amino acids. CDR1 and CDR2 (germline): MNHEY, SMNVEV (reference sequence). CDR3 nucleotides: TGTGCCAGCAGTTCCGGGACAGGGGGCGCGAAAGGCAATCAGCCCCAGCATTTT. The encoded protein is CASSSGTGGAKGNQPQHF.

The chain employs TRBV4-3 and TRBJ1-1; possibly TRBD1 for D (5 bases). Germline V gene sequence: CDR1 LGHNA, CDR2 YSLEER. CDR3 size: 14 residues. V lost 2 bases to trimming and J lost 2 bases, with 9 bases between them. CDR3 amino acids: CASSQFTGNTEAFF. The CDR3 DNA reads as TGCGCCAGCAGCCAATTTACAGGTAACACTGAAGCTTTCTTT.

The V gene is TRBV19, the J gene TRBJ1-6; perhaps TRBD1 as D (5 bases). CDR1 and CDR2 (germline): LNHDA, SQIVND (reference sequence). This CDR3 is 16 amino acids long. Trimming left V 5 bases short and J 8 bases short, with 19 bases between. The CDR3 DNA reads as TGTGCCAGTAGTCCCGAGTTTGACAGTAGTTATTCACCCCTCCACTTT. This encodes CASSPEFDSSYSPLHF.

This clone showed up just once. The rearrangement uses TRBV4-2 and TRBJ2-7; D uncertain. V lost 1 base and J 3 bases, leaving 10 bases between the germline ends. Germline V lookup: CDR1 LGHNA, CDR2 YNFKEQ. The CDR3 runs to 14 residues. CDR3 region: CASSQVLSNYEQYF. CDR3 nucleotides: TGTGCCAGCAGCCAAGTTTTGAGTAACTACGAGCAGTACTTC.

This sequence joins TRBV19 and TRBJ2-7; D is ambiguous. CDR1 and CDR2 from the germline V gene are LNHDA and SQIVND (reference sequence). The V and J ends lost 0 bases and 3 bases respectively, with 6 bases between them. This CDR3 spans 13 amino acids. Here the CDR3 DNA reads TGTGCCAGTAGTATAGACCCCAGCTACGAGCAGTACTTC. This encodes CASSIDPSYEQYF.

V gene TRBV19 combines with J gene TRBJ2-1; 15 bases agree with TRBD2. V dropped 5 bases and J dropped 8; count of bases not matched to a gene: 1. Germline CDR1 LNHDA, CDR2 SQIVND (reference sequence). This CDR3 is 14 amino acids long. In DNA form, the CDR3 reads TGTGCCAGTAGTGGACTAGCGGGAGGGGATGAGCAGTTCTTC. It yields the protein CASSGLAGGDEQFF.

The V and J genes are TRBV14 and TRBJ2-2, with 9 bases fitting TRBD2. The CDR3 spans 15 residues. The junction had 5 bases not matched to a gene; V was cut back by 5 bases and J by 4 bases. Germline V gene sequence: CDR1 SGHDN, CDR2 FVKESK. The CDR3 reads CASSDPAGGTGELFF. The CDR3 DNA reads as TGTGCCAGCAGCGACCCAGCGGGAGGCACCGGGGAGCTGTTTTTT.

The rearrangement uses TRBV7-8 and TRBJ1-2; TRBD1 is a possible D gene (6 bases). V lost 1 base, J lost 6 bases, and 15 bases lay in between. The CDR3 totals 15 residues. Germline-derived CDR1 and CDR2 are SGHVS and FQNEAQ. DNA for the CDR3: TGTGCCAGCAGCTTAGTTGCAGGGGCCTTAGATGGCTACACCTTC. Its protein is CASSLVAGALDGYTF.

The chain employs TRBV5-1 and TRBJ2-7; 11 nucleotides match TRBD2. Germline V gives CDR1 SGHRS, CDR2 YFSETQ. This CDR3 has 14 amino acids. The junction had 3 bases not matched to a gene; V was cut back by 4 bases and J by 3 bases. DNA of the CDR3: TGCGCCAGCAGCCCCGGGACTAGCGGCTACGAGCAGTACTTC. Residues: CASSPGTSGYEQYF.

The chain couples TRBV7-2 to TRBJ2-3; 10 nucleotides line up with TRBD2. The CDR3 spans 16 residues. V gave up 5 bases and J gave up 1 base; unmatched junction bases: 6. The germline CDR1 and CDR2 sequences are SGHTA and FQGNSA. This chain's CDR3 is CASSRTGTSGTDTQYF. CDR3 sequence (DNA): TGTGCCAGCAGCCGTACCGGGACTAGCGGCACAGATACGCAGTATTTT.

With respect to this clone: The same CDR3 arises from other DNA sequences in this sample as well. V gene TRBV19 combines with J gene TRBJ2-7; D may be TRBD1 (6 bases). The CDR3 sequence is 14 residues long. V lost 1 base to trimming and J lost 2 bases, with 9 bases between them. Germline CDR1 reads LNHDA; CDR2 reads SQIVND (reference sequence). CDR3 sequence reads: CASSIGTGTYEQYF. The DNA for the CDR3 is TGTGCCAGTAGTATAGGTACAGGGACCTACGAGCAGTACTTC.

In its sample, this clone was seen once. The chain carries TRBV5-4 and TRBJ1-1, with D possibly TRBD1 on 6 matching bases. The V gene lost 4 bases and the J gene lost 4 bases, with 14 bases spanning the gap. The CDR3 length is 14 residues. Looked up from germline, CDR1 is SGHNT and CDR2 is YYREEE (reference sequence). The CDR3 region is CASSQGHPTTEAFF. DNA of the CDR3: TGTGCCAGCAGCCAGGGACACCCGACCACTGAAGCTTTCTTT. Supplemented by reference TRBV5-4 and TRBJ1-1, the full variable domain reads ETGVTQSPTHLIKTRGQQVTLRCSSQSGHNTVSWYQQALGQGPQFIFQYYREEENGRGNFPPRFSGLQFPNYSSELNVNALELDDSALYLCASSQGHPTTEAFFGQGTRLTVV.

This chain connects TRBV4-3 to TRBJ2-1, with D possibly matching TRBD1 (7 bases). The CDR3 covers 19 residues. From germline, CDR1 is LGHNA and CDR2 YSLEER. Between the trimmed V and J ends, which lost 0 bases and 1 base, there was a span of 19 bases. The CDR3 nucleotides are TGCGCCAGCAGCCAAGAGCTCTCGTGGCAGGGGGGATCCTACAATGAGCAGTTCTTC. It translates to CASSQELSWQGGSYNEQFF.

The J gene is TRBJ2-7, the V gene TRBV27; D possibly corresponds to TRBD1 (5 bases). The V gene's germline CDR1 is MNHEY and CDR2 SMNVEV (reference sequence). V shed 0 bases and J shed 0 bases, with 9 bases lying between them. CDR3 length: 15 amino acids. The CDR3 reads CASSLSLQGSYEQYF. Here the CDR3 DNA reads TGTGCCAGCAGTTTATCCCTGCAGGGCTCCTACGAGCAGTACTTC.

J is TRBJ2-1 and V is TRBV7-8, with 10 bases identical to TRBD1. The CDR3 contains 16 residues. Germline CDR1 SGHVS, CDR2 FQNEAQ. After removal of 6 bases from V and 2 bases from J, the junction contained 7 bases not matched to a gene. CDR3 bases: TGTGCCAGCAGACTCATTGGACAGGGGGCCTACAATGAGCAGTTCTTC. Translation gives CASRLIGQGAYNEQFF.

This chain joins TRBV6-6 and TRBJ2-1; 9 nucleotides agree with TRBD2. With 2 bases clipped from V and 5 bases from J, the junction kept 4 bases outside the gene matches. The CDR3 totals 15 residues. Germline assignment: CDR1 MNHNY and CDR2 SVGAGI (reference sequence). The CDR3 loop is CASSYEAGGHNEQFF. The DNA of the CDR3 is TGTGCCAGCAGTTACGAGGCGGGGGGGCACAATGAGCAGTTCTTC.

The chain couples TRBV30 to TRBJ1-1; a possible D gene is TRBD1 (5 bases). In germline, CDR1 is GTSNPN, CDR2 SVGIG (reference sequence). The CDR3 spans 12 residues. Between the trimmed V and J ends, which lost 5 bases and 2 bases, there was a span of 9 bases. The CDR3 protein is CAWVQVNTEAFF. CDR3 in DNA: TGTGCCTGGGTACAGGTTAACACTGAAGCTTTCTTT.

In its sample, this clone was seen once. V and J are TRBV7-8 and TRBJ2-7, with D possibly TRBD2 on 6 matching bases. The CDR3 is 13 amino acids. The germline V and J ends were trimmed by 5 bases and 11 bases, with 19 bases remaining between them. Germline-derived CDR1 and CDR2 are SGHVS and FQNEAQ. The CDR3 is CASSGRDQTNKYF. The CDR3 DNA reads TGTGCCAGCAGCGGGCGGGACCAGACGAATAAGTACTTC.

The V and J genes are TRBV13 and TRBJ1-2; TRBD1 is a possible D gene (5 bases). V was cut by 3 bases and J by 3 bases, with 8 bases left in between. Germline V gene sequence: CDR1 PRHDT, CDR2 FYEKMQ (reference sequence). The CDR3 length is 13 residues. DNA of the CDR3: TGTGCCAGCAGCTTTGACAGCTACTATGGCTACACCTTC. It is translated as CASSFDSYYGYTF.

V and J are TRBV10-3 and TRBJ1-2; 8 bases map to TRBD1. Per germline, CDR1 ENHRY and CDR2 SYGVKD. This CDR3 is built from 13 residues. Trimming took 5 bases from V and 10 from J; bases not matched to a gene: 9. CDR3 nucleotide sequence: TGTGCCATCAGTCCTGGACAGGGTTGGAACTACACCTTC. The encoded protein is CAISPGQGWNYTF.

The chain recombines TRBV30 with TRBJ1-2; D gene unclear. Germline CDR1 reads GTSNPN; CDR2 reads SVGIG (reference sequence). CDR3 length: 11 residues. V shed 5 bases and J shed 4 bases, with 8 bases lying between them. CDR3 region: CAWGEVYGYTF. The CDR3 DNA follows: TGTGCCTGGGGAGAAGTCTATGGCTACACCTTC.

The J gene is TRBJ2-2, the V gene TRBV10-2, with 8 bases identical to TRBD1. Losses at the gene ends were 3 bases for V and 5 bases for J; bases not matched to a gene: 14. Germline V lookup: CDR1 WSHSY, CDR2 SAAADI. This CDR3 spans 18 amino acids. CDR3 DNA sequence: TGCGCCAGCAGTGATTCCCTTGACAGGGGAAGGCGGACCGGGGAGCTGTTTTTT. Encoded protein: CASSDSLDRGRRTGELFF.

The gene calls are TRBV6-1 and TRBJ1-4; no clear D gene. Germline loops: CDR1 MNHNS, CDR2 SASEGT. V lost 3 bases, J lost 5 bases, and 13 bases lay in between. The CDR3 has 15 residues. The CDR3 spells CASSDGGQINEKLFF. The CDR3 DNA follows: TGTGCCAGCAGTGACGGAGGCCAGATAAATGAAAAACTGTTTTTT.

The V call is TRBV28, the J call TRBJ2-1; 7 nucleotides match TRBD2. In germline, CDR1 is MDHEN, CDR2 SYDVKM. This CDR3 region has 15 residues. V shed 5 bases and J 6 bases; nucleotides not matched to a gene: 10. CDR3 in DNA: TGTGCCAGCAGTATCACAGCGGGACCCGCCAATGAGCAGTTCTTC. The encoded protein is CASSITAGPANEQFF.

The chain uses TRBV6-5 and TRBJ1-2; D remains unclear. Germline-derived CDR1 and CDR2 are MNHEY and SVGAGI. The V gene lost 6 bases and the J gene lost 5 bases, with 13 bases spanning the gap. The CDR3 sequence is 13 residues long. This CDR3 reads CASSIRLGYGYTF. The CDR3 coding sequence is TGTGCCAGCAGCATTAGACTTGGGTATGGCTACACCTTC.

The chain has TRBV19 and TRBJ2-1; D remains unclear. V lost 10 bases, J lost 7 bases, and 17 bases lay in between. Germline loops: CDR1 LNHDA, CDR2 SQIVND (reference sequence). This CDR3 has 13 amino acids. This chain's CDR3 is CATDARPGNEQFF. CDR3 nucleotides: TGTGCCACCGATGCGAGACCAGGTAATGAGCAGTTCTTC.

The V and J genes are TRBV4-1 and TRBJ1-3; D remains ambiguous. The CDR3 loop spans 15 amino acids. Germline CDR1 is MGHRA and CDR2 is YSYEKL. Trimming took off 1 base at V and 2 bases at J, with 9 bases between the two ends. The CDR3 DNA reads TGCGCCAGCAGCCAAGGGTCGGAGGCTGGAAACACCATATATTTT. Translated, it gives CASSQGSEAGNTIYF.

The chain is built from TRBV6-1 and TRBJ1-4; 8 bases are shared with TRBD1. The CDR3 sequence is 17 residues long. Trimming cost V 3 bases and J 8 bases; bases outside gene matches: 14. Germline CDR1 is MNHNS and CDR2 is SASEGT. The CDR3 nucleotides are TGTGCCAGCAGTGATATGACAGGGGAATCGTCTAGCGAAAAACTGTTTTTT. It specifies CASSDMTGESSSEKLFF.

The V gene is TRBV27, the J gene TRBJ2-1; 10 bases are a match to TRBD2. In germline, CDR1 is MNHEY, CDR2 SMNVEV (reference sequence). This CDR3 has 13 residues. The trim removed 6 bases at V and 7 bases at J, leaving 3 bases unmatched. DNA of the CDR3: TGTGCCAGCAGGCCTAGCGGGAGAAATGAGCAGTTCTTC. Amino acid sequence: CASRPSGRNEQFF.

This rearrangement joins TRBV25-1 to TRBJ2-7; 8 nucleotides match TRBD2. Looked up from germline, CDR1 is MGHDK and CDR2 is SYGVNS. Trimming at V came to 4 bases and at J to 7 bases, leaving 6 bases not matched to a gene. This CDR3 comprises 13 residues. DNA of the CDR3: TGTGCCAGCAGTGCCCTAGCGGGCTGGGAGCAGTACTTC. It specifies CASSALAGWEQYF.